The rows below give T cell receptor beta chains drawn from one sample of a study of monozygotic twins with cystic fibrosis. This table comes from immunoSEQ multiplex PCR, and its TCRdb copy is limited to in-frame clones, with some not included. The profile covers about 5,000 clones, with about 96% appearing a single time and 2.5% to 3.5% taken by the ten largest. Sequencing input: blood. These receptors came from a boy between 2 and 10 years old with cystic fibrosis. Both conserved end residues are part of each CDR3. A D gene is named only where the DNA matches it firmly. Clone size is stated in some rows and not others, as once, few, many or a class when expanded.

V	D	size	J	CDR3	DNA
TRBV2	-	-	TRBJ1-5	CASSEVGGNQPQHF	TGTGCCAGCAGTGAAGTGGGGGGCAATCAGCCCCAGCATTTT
TRBV7-2	-	-	TRBJ2-3	CASSRLGRDTQYF	TGTGCCAGCAGCCGTCTGGGGAGAGATACGCAGTATTTT
TRBV9	TRBD1	-	TRBJ1-2	CASSPSQGGYGYTF	TGTGCCAGCAGCCCGTCTCAGGGGGGATATGGCTACACCTTC
TRBV7-8	-	-	TRBJ2-1	CASSGSYNEQFF	TGTGCCAGCAGCGGCTCCTACAATGAGCAGTTCTTC
TRBV5-4	-	-	TRBJ1-6	CASSPGTERSYNSPLHF	TGTGCCAGCAGCCCCGGGACGGAGAGGTCCTATAATTCACCCCTCCACTTT
TRBV4-3	-	-	TRBJ1-2	CASSQVPGTANYGYTF	TGCGCCAGCAGCCAAGTCCCCGGGACGGCTAACTATGGCTACACCTTC
TRBV19	TRBD1	-	TRBJ1-2	CASSIEGDSNYGYTF	TGTGCCAGTAGTATAGAGGGGGACAGCAACTATGGCTACACCTTC
TRBV19	-	-	TRBJ2-3	CASSIGGGTDTQYF	TGTGCCAGTAGTATAGGGGGGGGCACAGATACGCAGTATTTT
TRBV18	TRBD2	-	TRBJ2-1	CASSPTSGGDLEFF	TGTGCCAGCTCACCGACTAGCGGGGGGGATCTGGAGTTCTTC
TRBV19	-	-	TRBJ1-2	CASRDGLTEKGYTF	TGTGCCAGTAGGGACGGTCTTACAGAGAAAGGCTACACCTTC
TRBV30	-	once	TRBJ2-5	CAWSSTRNLGTQYF	TGTGCCTGGAGTTCGACTAGGAATTTGGGGACCCAGTACTTC
TRBV30	TRBD1	-	TRBJ1-2	CAWNQGQGAGGYTF	TGTGCCTGGAACCAGGGACAGGGGGCGGGTGGCTACACCTTC
TRBV2	TRBD1	-	TRBJ2-7	CASSQTTGDEQYF	TGTGCCAGCAGCCAGACGACAGGGGACGAGCAGTACTTC
TRBV5-8	-	-	TRBJ1-5	CASSLGNQPQHF	TGTGCCAGCAGCTTGGGCAATCAGCCCCAGCATTTT